This T cell receptor beta chain was captured by sequencing in a study of early T cells in non-severe SARS-CoV-2 infection. Study-wide context: Sequencing targeted bulk RNA from unsorted whole blood, leaving chains unpaired.

Each cDNA molecule carried a unique molecular identifier. TCRdb re-called the 5' RACE reads through MiXCR, storing one row per CDR3 protein. The table records tens of thousands of distinct CDR3 sequences, approximately 6.2% of them present only once. V was clipped by 3 bases and J by 1 base, with 10 bases between them. The CDR3 has 14 amino acids. The germline V gene has CDR1 MNHNY and CDR2 SVGAGI (reference sequence). The sequencing sample was made of whole blood. The sequence came from an adult who was a healthcare worker with PCR-confirmed SARS-CoV-2 infection or an uninfected control (not recorded which). The gene calls are TRBV6-6 and TRBJ2-7; D uncertain. The CDR3 sequence: CASSYRSPSYEQYF. The CDR3 DNA reads as TGTGCCAGCAGTTATCGCTCGCCTTCCTACGAGCAGTACTTC.